This T cell receptor beta chain was profiled in a study of monozygotic twins with inflammatory bowel disease. A note on this clonotype: Antigen specificity is unknown.

From whole blood, total RNA was isolated without any sorting of T cells. UMIs containing a 6-nucleotide sample barcode were added via template switching. Each CDR3 protein gets one entry in TCRdb, which reprocessed the 5' RACE reads and gives no DNA. The sample holds 350,000 to 550,000 distinct CDR3 sequences. Overall study results and limits: Comparison of concordant versus discordant twins revealed no difference in repertoire similarity, possibly due to limited power.

The CDR3 is 14 amino acids. The V gene's germline CDR1 is MNHEY and CDR2 SVGEGT. The TCR was taken from a human donor with ulcerative colitis or Crohn's disease, or a healthy co-twin of an affected twin (not recorded which). The chain uses TRBV6-2 or TRBV6-3 and TRBJ1-1; the D gene TCRdb calls, TRBD1, cannot be checked with no DNA. Input material: blood. The CDR3 sequence: CASSWRRVNTEAFF.